The present entry profiles one T cell receptor (beta chain) with its context. The data were produced by immunoSEQ multiplex PCR, yet TCRdb's version contains in-frame clones alone and is incomplete. The data contain under 200,000 clones, approximately 94% of them singletons. This record comes from a study of T cell responses to AZD1222 COVID-19 vaccine. The CDR3 totals 13 residues. Germline CDR1 reads MDHEN; CDR2 reads SYDVKM. V shed 5 bases, J shed 5 bases, and the junction held 3 bases outside the gene matches. The sequence came from an adult in good health. The sequences come from peripheral blood, collected on day 0 of AZD1222 vaccination. The J gene is TRBJ1-5, the V gene TRBV28; 7 bases are shared with TRBD1. Written as DNA, the CDR3 is TGTGCCAGCAGTCTCGACAGGGATCAGCCCCAGCATTTT. Its translation is CASSLDRDQPQHF. Filled out from reference TRBV28 and TRBJ1-5, the complete variable domain reads DVKVTQSSRYLVKRTGEKVFLECVQDMDHENMFWYRQDPGLGLRLIYFSYDVKMKEKGDIPEGYSVSREKKERFSLILESASTNQTSMYLCASSLDRDQPQHFGDGTRLSIL.